One T cell receptor (beta chain) is described in this entry. Its cognate antigen is unknown. This record belongs to a study of beta chain features in type 1 diabetes. Broader study findings: Moderately but significantly shorter TCRB CDR3s were found in Type 1 diabetes patients in all four CD4+ subsets. PCR might favor shorter templates, equally in patients and controls. There were fewer insertions and more deletions at the VDJ junctions of type 1 diabetes patients.

V shed 5 bases and J 5 bases; nucleotides not matched to a gene: 7. CDR1 SGHTA and CDR2 FQGNSA come from the germline V gene. The CDR3 covers 15 residues. Reverse transcribing all isolated RNA meant expressed TCRB transcripts were sequenced. There were approximately 3.5 million reads on average in the naive, central memory and regulatory T cell samples. The data were produced by immunoSEQ multiplex PCR, yet TCRdb's version contains in-frame clones alone and is incomplete. Altogether hundreds of thousands of clones are present, about an eighth being singletons, with the ten largest covering about 0.042%.

The V and J genes are TRBV7-2 and TRBJ2-7, with 12 bases identical to TRBD1. The specimen sequenced was naive CD4+ T cells from blood. This receptor was taken from a young woman in good health. The CDR3 sequence: CASSKTGTGGHEQYF. The CDR3 DNA is TGTGCCAGCAGCAAAACGGGGACAGGGGGCCACGAGCAGTACTTC.